These T cell receptor beta chains were read from a single sample in a study of blood T cell repertoires in COVID-19. Produced via immunoSEQ multiplex PCR; TCRdb's table is partial and in-frame only. The sample lists more than 200,000 clones, approximately 86% occurring once. The sequencing input was peripheral blood. Source of these receptors: a man under 40 with active or convalescent COVID-19. The conserved cysteine and the conserved F or W are not part of the CDR3 here. Only some rows state a clone size, as once, few, many or a class for expanded clones.

TRBV27	-	TRBJ1-2	ASSGTGNSGYT
TRBV4-1	-	TRBJ1-2	ASTPLTGENYGYT
TRBV12-3/TRBV12-4	-	TRBJ1-1	ASSIYRLEAF
TRBV5-6	-	TRBJ2-1	ASSWIGLENSHNEQF
TRBV6-5	-	TRBJ1-4	ASRTGLEEKLF
TRBV6-5	-	TRBJ1-1	ASNLGGENTEAF
TRBV7-6	-	TRBJ1-4	ASSFSPFWVFGRTNEKLF
TRBV5-4	-	TRBJ2-7	ASSLAEGQHEQY
TRBV7-9	-	TRBJ2-7	ASSLGTGTYEQY
TRBV5-3	-	TRBJ2-7	ARSLQRDRASYEQY
TRBV13	-	TRBJ1-2	ASSRRPQRDRPYGYT
TRBV7-2	-	TRBJ2-7	ASSLRTGREYEQY
TRBV6-5	-	TRBJ1-5	ASSRTVSGDQPQH
TRBV13	-	TRBJ1-3	ASEEGIAGNTIY
TRBV5-4	-	TRBJ2-1	ASSLPSGGGNEQF
TRBV25-1	few	TRBJ1-4	ASRTTGMEKLF
TRBV5-4	-	TRBJ2-5	ASSWGASGEETQY
TRBV5-6	-	TRBJ1-1	ASSRYVTGTEAF
TRBV28	-	TRBJ1-5	ASRYDRGSNQPQH
TRBV5-4	-	TRBJ1-1	ASSSTGTADTEAF
TRBV11-2	-	TRBJ2-1	ASRTSGGASYNEQF
TRBV29-1	-	TRBJ1-4	SVETGDNEKLF
TRBV4-3	few	TRBJ2-1	ASSLRTSGGSSYNEQF
TRBV10-3	-	TRBJ2-7	AISEGSSRYEQY
TRBV18	few	TRBJ1-3	ASSPESTIY
TRBV2	once	TRBJ2-1	ASWGELYNEQF
TRBV18	-	TRBJ1-2	ASSPGQLYGYT
TRBV6-2/TRBV6-3	-	TRBJ1-5	ASSYSLQDGISNQPQH
TRBV10-3	-	TRBJ1-6	AISSQGPLLH
TRBV2	few	TRBJ1-6	ASRGSLNSPLH
TRBV5-8	-	TRBJ1-2	ASSLFGRGNYGYT